Listed here are 20 T cell receptor beta chains from one sample, sequenced in a study of CD8 T cells in Susac syndrome. RNA was extracted with the RNeasy kit, and a quantity of about 0.45 to 1 ug was reverse transcribed using random hexamers. One entry per CDR3 protein results from TCRdb running MiXCR on the immunoSEQ multiplex PCR reads. The table has around 180,000 distinct CDR3 sequences, around 94% seen once; the top ten hold 0.12%. Input material: CD4+ T cells from PBMCs. These receptors originate from a human donor with Susac syndrome.

The chain has TRBV20-1 and TRBJ2-6; D possibly uses TRBD1 or TRBD2 (6 bases each). Per the germline V gene, CDR1 is DFQATT and CDR2 is SNEGSKA (reference sequence). V was trimmed by 6 bases and J by 0 bases, leaving 12 bases between them. CDR3 size: 15 residues. CDR3 nucleotides: TGCAGTGCCTTTCGGGGGCTCTCTGGGGCCAACGTCCTGACTTTC. This gives the protein CSAFRGLSGANVLTF.

This rearrangement joins TRBV5-1 to TRBJ1-3; D not certain. The CDR3 runs 14 residues. V was shortened by 0 bases and J by 2 bases, with 6 bases between the two germline ends. Per the germline V gene, CDR1 is SGHRS and CDR2 is YFSETQ. CDR3: CASSLEIPGNTIYF. The CDR3 DNA is TGCGCCAGCAGCTTGGAGATTCCTGGAAACACCATATATTTT.

The chain couples TRBV20-1 to TRBJ1-2; TRBD1 matches at 7 bases. Germline trimming cut 5 bases from V and 8 bases from J; bases unmatched to any gene: 8. CDR3 size: 12 residues. The germline CDR1 and CDR2 sequences are DFQATT and SNEGSKA (reference sequence). The CDR3 DNA reads TGCAGTGCTCCCCGGCAGGGGGGGGGCTACACCTTC. Amino acid sequence: CSAPRQGGGYTF.

The chain is built from TRBV2 and TRBJ2-7, with D possibly TRBD1 on 5 matching bases. Germline CDR1 reads SNHLY; CDR2 reads FYNNEI. Trimming removed 2 bases from V and 2 bases from J, with 10 bases in between. This CDR3 has 14 amino acids. CDR3 protein: CASSEQGTAYEQYF. CDR3 sequence (DNA): TGTGCCAGCAGTGAACAGGGTACAGCCTACGAGCAGTACTTC.

V and J are TRBV6-6 and TRBJ2-7, with D possibly matching TRBD1 (5 bases). The CDR3 totals 14 residues. Germline CDR1 is MNHNY and CDR2 is SVGAGI (reference sequence). V was clipped by 2 bases and J by 1 base, with 9 bases between them. The CDR3 reads CASSYSDRSYEQYF. Written as DNA, the CDR3 is TGTGCCAGCAGTTACAGTGACAGATCCTACGAGCAGTACTTC.

The genes are TRBV9 and TRBJ1-2, with 9 bases matching TRBD1. The germline CDR1 and CDR2 sequences are SGDLS and YYNGEE. The CDR3 runs to 14 residues. Trimming took 0 bases from V and 7 from J; bases not matched to a gene: 4. CDR3 nucleotide sequence: TGTGCCAGCAGCGTAGCCGGGACAGGGTTTGGCTACACCTTC. Its translation is CASSVAGTGFGYTF.

The rearrangement links TRBV18 to TRBJ1-2; weak D call: TRBD1 (6 bases). Germline V gene sequence: CDR1 KGHSH, CDR2 LQKENI. The CDR3 has 15 residues. V gave up 0 bases and J gave up 5 bases, with 13 bases separating them. The CDR3 reads CASSPPWGRDYGYTF. The CDR3 region has the DNA TGTGCCAGCTCACCACCGTGGGGGCGCGATTATGGCTACACCTTC.

The V gene is TRBV20-1, the J gene TRBJ1-1; TRBD1 matches 7 bases. Germline-derived CDR1 and CDR2 are DFQATT and SNEGSKA (reference sequence). With V trimmed by 6 bases and J by 1 base, 8 bases remained unmatched. CDR3 length: 14 amino acids. The CDR3 loop reads CSAQPAGGNTEAFF. The CDR3 nucleotides are TGCAGTGCCCAGCCGGCAGGGGGGAACACTGAAGCTTTCTTT.

The chain combines TRBV5-4 with TRBJ2-1; 9 bases agree with TRBD2. Germline V gene sequence: CDR1 SGHNT, CDR2 YYREEE (reference sequence). CDR3 size: 15 residues. The J segment lost 7 bases and the V segment lost 4 bases, leaving 9 bases of the junction unmatched. This chain's CDR3 is CASSHSGGDWNEQFF. The DNA of the CDR3 is TGTGCCAGCAGCCATAGCGGGGGAGATTGGAATGAGCAGTTCTTC.

The count of this clonotype is one. The rearrangement joins TRBV2 to TRBJ1-6; no firm D call. Germline-derived CDR1 and CDR2 are SNHLY and FYNNEI. V gave up 6 bases and J gave up 8 bases, with 20 bases separating them. The CDR3 consists of 16 residues. Here the CDR3 reads CASSPDGLRMYSPLHF. The CDR3 coding sequence is TGTGCCAGCAGCCCGGACGGACTCCGGATGTATTCACCCCTCCACTTT.

A single count supports this clonotype. The rearrangement uses TRBV7-9 and TRBJ2-1; TRBD1 matches at 10 bases. Germline values: CDR1 SEHNR, CDR2 FQNEAQ (reference sequence). There are 12 residues in the CDR3. Losses at the gene ends were 5 bases for V and 12 bases for J; bases not matched to a gene: 4. In nucleotides, the CDR3 is TGTGCCAGCAGCCAGCGGGACAGGGGGCAGTTCTTC. The encoded protein is CASSQRDRGQFF.

This clonotype is a singleton in its sample. The chain employs TRBV3-1 and TRBJ2-7; the D gene could be TRBD1 or TRBD2 (5 bases each). CDR3 size: 15 residues. CDR1 and CDR2 (germline): LGHDT, YNNKEL (reference sequence). V dropped 1 base and J dropped 3 bases, with 13 bases sitting between them. For the CDR3, the DNA is TGTGCCAGCAGCCAAGCCGGGACCCTACTCTACGAGCAGTACTTC. As protein: CASSQAGTLLYEQYF.

The rearrangement uses TRBV14 and TRBJ2-7; unclear D gene. Trimming removed 1 base from V and 10 bases from J, with 11 bases in between. Germline CDR1 and CDR2: SGHDN and FVKESK. There are 12 residues in the CDR3. CDR3 region: CASSQAHVPQYF. CDR3 nucleotide sequence: TGTGCCAGCAGCCAAGCACATGTCCCCCAGTACTTC.

The chain employs TRBV7-9 and TRBJ2-7, with D hard to call. This CDR3 comprises 12 residues. CDR1 and CDR2 (germline): SEHNR, FQNEAQ (reference sequence). Trimming removed 5 bases from V and 6 bases from J, with 11 bases in between. The CDR3 DNA reads TGTGCCAGCAGCCCTGCCCGAGGCGAGCAGTACTTC. Protein sequence: CASSPARGEQYF.

The chain recombines TRBV29-1 with TRBJ2-6, with a weak D call TRBD2 (5 bases). Per germline, CDR1 SQVTM and CDR2 ANQGSEA. The CDR3 is made up of 15 amino acids. The ends were cut back, 4 bases at V and 1 base at J, with 11 bases in the middle. CDR3: CSVGTGLSGANVLTF. The DNA of the CDR3 is TGCAGCGTTGGGACCGGACTGTCTGGGGCCAACGTCCTGACTTTC.

The CDR3 coding sequence is TGCAGTGTTGTGGCAGGGATTAATTCACCCCTCCACTTT. It encodes CSVVAGINSPLHF. This rearrangement joins TRBV20-1 to TRBJ1-6, with TRBD1 as a possible D gene (5 bases). Trimming stripped 7 bases from V and 6 bases from J, with 13 bases between. CDR3 size: 13 residues. Germline lookup yields CDR1 DFQATT and CDR2 SNEGSKA (reference sequence).

The V and J genes are TRBV7-9 and TRBJ2-1, with D possibly matching TRBD2 (7 bases). Germline-derived CDR1 and CDR2 are SEHNR and FQNEAQ (reference sequence). V was pared by 5 bases and J by 4 bases, with 18 bases between. The CDR3 sequence is 16 residues long. This CDR3 reads CASSIRPGGGYNEQFF. CDR3 nucleotide sequence: TGTGCCAGCAGCATAAGACCGGGGGGCGGGTACAATGAGCAGTTCTTC. Looking up the rest from reference TRBV7-9 and TRBJ2-1 gives the full variable domain: DTGVSQNPRHKITKRGQNVTFRCDPISEHNRLYWYRQTLGQGPEFLTYFQNEAQLEKSRLLSDRFSAERPKGSFSTLEIQRTEQGDSAMYLCASSIRPGGGYNEQFFGPGTRLTVL.

The V gene is TRBV20-1, the J gene TRBJ2-5; 9 bases map to TRBD1. J lost 4 bases, V lost 1 base, and 7 bases had no gene match. CDR3 length: 15 amino acids. CDR1 DFQATT and CDR2 SNEGSKA come from the germline V gene (reference sequence). In DNA, the CDR3 is TGCAGTGCTAGAGCCCCGACAGGGGGAGGAGAGACCCAGTACTTC. It yields the protein CSARAPTGGGETQYF.

A few counts support this clonotype. The chain employs TRBV7-3 and TRBJ2-4; perhaps TRBD1 as D (6 bases). CDR1 is SGHTA and CDR2 is FQGTGA in the germline V gene. The CDR3 covers 14 residues. V was clipped by 5 bases and J by 8 bases, with 16 bases between them. CDR3 sequence: CASSEPQGSDIQYF. CDR3 DNA: TGTGCCAGCAGCGAACCACAGGGTTCGGACATTCAGTACTTC.

This clonotype was seen a handful of times. J is TRBJ1-4 and V is TRBV7-2; D unclear. The CDR3 runs to 13 residues. Germline lookup yields CDR1 SGHTA and CDR2 FQGNSA. Deletions cut 1 base from V and 8 bases from J, with 8 bases between. Here the CDR3 DNA reads TGTGCCAGCAGCTTAGGCGGTGGGGAAAAACTGTTTTTT. Translating gives CASSLGGGEKLFF.